These 8 T cell receptor beta chains share one sample of origin, sequenced in a study of STAT3 mutations in large granular lymphocyte leukemia. Broader study findings: At least one immunodominant TCR beta clonotype appeared in every T-cell large granular lymphocyte leukemia patient.

No antigen has been identified for these receptors. Measured with immunoSEQ multiplex PCR; TCRdb has only the in-frame clones, and not every one. The sample holds about 12,000 clones, over 75% seen once. The specimen sequenced was PBMCs. The receptors come from a human donor with T large granular lymphocyte leukemia. Some clones in this sample may be carry-over from other donors' samples.

The J gene is TRBJ1-1, the V gene TRBV30, with 9 bases aligning to TRBD1. The germline gives CDR1 GTSNPN, CDR2 SVGIG (reference sequence). The CDR3 extends over 11 amino acids. The ends lost 4 bases at V and 11 bases at J; junction bases unmatched: 5. The CDR3 nucleotides read TGTGCCTGGACCCTGGACAGGGGCGCTTTCTTT. Translating gives CAWTLDRGAFF.

V and J are TRBV7-9 and TRBJ1-1, with D hard to call. Germline CDR1 reads SEHNR; CDR2 reads FQNEAQ (reference sequence). The CDR3 is made up of 13 amino acids. V lost 0 bases and J lost 6, with 8 bases in between. CDR3: CASSLAHGAEAFF. The CDR3 region has the DNA TGTGCCAGCAGCTTAGCGCACGGGGCTGAAGCTTTCTTT.

V and J are TRBV6-1 and TRBJ1-5; TRBD1 might be the D (5 bases). The germline gives CDR1 MNHNS, CDR2 SASEGT. Trimming stripped 3 bases from V and 2 bases from J, with 14 bases between. The CDR3 is 16 amino acids. The CDR3 bases are TGTGCCAGCAGTGACCCGCAGGGATCGGGCAATCAGCCCCAGCATTTT. Translation gives CASSDPQGSGNQPQHF.

CDR3 loop: CASTRGTNQPQHF. CDR3 in DNA: TGTGCCAGTACCCGGGGAACTAATCAGCCCCAGCATTTT. The rearrangement uses TRBV19 and TRBJ1-5, with no clear D. Germline CDR1 and CDR2: LNHDA and SQIVND (reference sequence). The CDR3 consists of 13 residues. V was cut by 7 bases and J by 4 bases, with 11 bases left in between. Full variable domain (outside the CDR3, taken from reference TRBV19 and TRBJ1-5): DGGITQSPKYLFRKEGQNVTLSCEQNLNHDAMYWYRQDPGQGLRLIYYSQIVNDFQKGDIAEGYSVSREKKESFPLTVTSAQKNPTAFYLCASTRGTNQPQHFGDGTRLSIL.

The chain carries TRBV27 and TRBJ2-2; the match to TRBD1 covers 7 bases. The CDR3 spans 16 residues. The ends lost 6 bases at V and 3 bases at J; junction bases unmatched: 10. Germline CDR1 reads MNHEY; CDR2 reads SMNVEV (reference sequence). The CDR3 is CASSHRQGLYTGELFF. The CDR3, as DNA: TGTGCCAGCAGCCACCGACAGGGTTTGTACACCGGGGAGCTGTTTTTT.

This clone was observed once. The genes are TRBV28 and TRBJ1-1, with D possibly matching TRBD1 (5 bases). This CDR3 has 14 amino acids. Trimming removed 8 bases at V and 4 bases at J, with 17 bases between. In germline, CDR1 is MDHEN, CDR2 SYDVKM. CDR3 DNA sequence: TGTGCCAGCCACAACTCAGGGAGTAGCACTGAAGCTTTCTTT. Residues: CASHNSGSSTEAFF.

The CDR3 spells CAISVPKSGGKNTEAFF. CDR3 nucleotide sequence: TGTGCCATCAGTGTTCCCAAGTCAGGGGGCAAGAACACTGAAGCTTTCTTT. This chain connects TRBV10-3 to TRBJ1-1; 8 nucleotides align to TRBD1. The V gene's germline CDR1 is ENHRY and CDR2 SYGVKD. J gave up 1 base and V 4 bases, and 11 bases lay outside the gene matches. CDR3 size: 17 residues.

The chain links TRBV5-1 to TRBJ2-5; D ambiguous. V lost 4 bases and J lost 5, with 15 bases in between. The CDR3 sequence is 14 residues long. Germline V gene sequence: CDR1 SGHRS, CDR2 YFSETQ. The CDR3 DNA reads TGCGCCAGCAGCCCCTGGAACCCCGGGGAGACCCAGTACTTC. Protein product: CASSPWNPGETQYF.